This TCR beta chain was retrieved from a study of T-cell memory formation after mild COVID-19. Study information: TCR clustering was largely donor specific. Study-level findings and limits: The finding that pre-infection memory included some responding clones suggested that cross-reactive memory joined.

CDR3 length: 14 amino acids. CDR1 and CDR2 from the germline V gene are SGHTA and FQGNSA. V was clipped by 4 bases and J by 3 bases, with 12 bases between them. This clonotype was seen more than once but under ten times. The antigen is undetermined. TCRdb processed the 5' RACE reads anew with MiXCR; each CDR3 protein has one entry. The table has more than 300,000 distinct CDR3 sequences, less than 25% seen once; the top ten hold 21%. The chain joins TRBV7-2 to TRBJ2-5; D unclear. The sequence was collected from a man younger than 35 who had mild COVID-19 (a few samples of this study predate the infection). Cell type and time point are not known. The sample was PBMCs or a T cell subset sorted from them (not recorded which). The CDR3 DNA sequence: TGTGCCAGCAGCTCCAGGCGGTCCGAAGAGACCCAGTACTTC. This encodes CASSSRRSEETQYF.